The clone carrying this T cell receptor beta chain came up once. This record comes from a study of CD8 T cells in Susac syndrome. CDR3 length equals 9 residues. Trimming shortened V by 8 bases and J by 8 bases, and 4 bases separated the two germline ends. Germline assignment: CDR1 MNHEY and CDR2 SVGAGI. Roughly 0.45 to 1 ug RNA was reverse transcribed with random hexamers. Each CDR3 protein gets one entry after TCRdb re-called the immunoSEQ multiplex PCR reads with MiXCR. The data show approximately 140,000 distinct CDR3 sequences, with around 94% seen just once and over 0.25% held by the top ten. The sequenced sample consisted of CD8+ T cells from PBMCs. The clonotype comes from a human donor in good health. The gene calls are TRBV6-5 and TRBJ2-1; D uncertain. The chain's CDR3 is CASEYEQFF. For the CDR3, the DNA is TGTGCCAGCGAATATGAGCAGTTCTTC.